These 20 T cell receptor beta chains came from one sample sequenced in a study of blood T cell repertoires in COVID-19. Sequenced by immunoSEQ multiplex PCR; TCRdb stores in-frame clones only, minus some. This sample has 150,000 to 200,000 clones; around 85% occur once, and the top ten carry 9.5% to 13%. Material for sequencing was peripheral blood. These receptor sequences come from a woman aged 55-70 years with COVID-19, enrolled during active disease.

This clone is a singleton in its sample. V gene TRBV5-4 combines with J gene TRBJ1-5, with D perhaps matching TRBD1 (6 bases). The length of the CDR3 is 14 residues. The germline gives CDR1 SGHNT, CDR2 YYREEE (reference sequence). V dropped 4 bases and J dropped 4 bases, with 12 bases sitting between them. The CDR3 DNA reads as TGTGCCAGCAGCCTCGGACAGTCTAATCAGCCCCAGCATTTT. Encoded protein: CASSLGQSNQPQHF.

The chain joins TRBV27 to TRBJ1-3; D gene ambiguous. This CDR3 spans 15 amino acids. With 2 bases removed from V and 0 bases from J, the gap between germline ends came to 8 bases. Germline loops: CDR1 MNHEY, CDR2 SMNVEV (reference sequence). The CDR3 DNA sequence: TGTGCCAGCAGTTTAGACTCCTACTCTGGAAACACCATATATTTT. Amino acids: CASSLDSYSGNTIYF.

The J gene is TRBJ2-7, the V gene TRBV7-8; maybe TRBD1 (6 bases). CDR1 is SGHVS and CDR2 is FQNEAQ in the germline V gene. This CDR3 contains 12 residues. V was cut by 4 bases and J by 4 bases, with 8 bases left in between. The CDR3 DNA follows: TGTGCCAGCAGCTCACAGGGTTACGAGCAGTACTTC. Translated: CASSSQGYEQYF.

This sequence joins TRBV4-3 and TRBJ2-7; TRBD2 matches 9 bases. After removal of 1 base from V and 6 bases from J, the junction contained 10 bases not matched to a gene. The CDR3 totals 16 residues. Germline CDR1 LGHNA, CDR2 YSLEER. The CDR3 sequence: CASSQVEVAGAREQYF. The DNA for the CDR3 is TGCGCCAGCAGCCAAGTCGAGGTAGCGGGAGCTCGCGAGCAGTACTTC.

V and J are TRBV18 and TRBJ2-2; 8 positions match TRBD2. Trimming at V came to 0 bases and at J to 7 bases, leaving 7 bases not matched to a gene. In germline, CDR1 is KGHSH, CDR2 LQKENI. The CDR3 covers 16 residues. The CDR3 sequence: CASSPPREGRGGELFF. In nucleotides, the CDR3 is TGTGCCAGCTCACCACCCCGGGAGGGCCGGGGCGGGGAGCTGTTTTTT. Full variable domain (remainder filled in from reference TRBV18 and TRBJ2-2): NAGVMQNPRHLVRRRGQEARLRCSPMKGHSHVYWYRQLPEEGLKFMVYLQKENIIDESGMPKERFSAEFPKEGPSILRIQQVVRGDSAAYFCASSPPREGRGGELFFGEGSRLTVL.

CDR3 sequence: CASTGKQGAYNEQFF. In DNA form, the CDR3 reads TGTGCCAGCACAGGGAAACAGGGGGCGTACAATGAGCAGTTCTTC. The rearrangement links TRBV6-5 to TRBJ2-1; TRBD1 matches at 9 bases. The V and J ends lost 7 bases and 4 bases, in that order; junction bases with no gene match: 8. This CDR3 region has 15 residues. CDR1 and CDR2 (germline): MNHEY, SVGAGI.

The chain couples TRBV7-2 to TRBJ1-5, with D perhaps TRBD1 (6 bases). Germline values: CDR1 SGHTA, CDR2 FQGNSA. The CDR3 runs to 14 residues. With 2 bases removed from V and 4 bases from J, the gap between germline ends came to 9 bases. This CDR3 reads CASSLTRGNQPQHF. Written as DNA, the CDR3 is TGTGCCAGCAGCTTAACCAGGGGAAATCAGCCCCAGCATTTT.

The rearrangement links TRBV19 to TRBJ1-1; TRBD1 agrees at 9 bases. The germline V gene encodes CDR1 LNHDA and CDR2 SQIVND (reference sequence). The CDR3 extends over 16 amino acids. With 9 bases clipped from V and 5 bases from J, the junction kept 16 bases outside the gene matches. In DNA form, the CDR3 reads TGTGCCAGCGCTCAACGACCCGGGACAGGGCGGACTGAAGCTTTCTTT. Its translation: CASAQRPGTGRTEAFF.

The genes are TRBV4-3 and TRBJ2-7; 11 bases are shared with TRBD2. The length of the CDR3 is 17 residues. Germline CDR1 and CDR2: LGHNA and YSLEER. V gave up 2 bases and J gave up 6 bases; unmatched junction bases: 12. CDR3 protein: CASSQHRVLAGGSEQYF. In DNA, the CDR3 is TGCGCCAGCAGCCAACACCGCGTCCTAGCGGGAGGAAGCGAGCAGTACTTC.

This clone was found a few times. V gene TRBV27 combines with J gene TRBJ2-7; TRBD2 matches at 7 bases. Unmatched junction bases numbered 9, after V lost 0 bases and J lost 4 bases. This CDR3 has 16 amino acids. From germline, CDR1 is MNHEY and CDR2 SMNVEV (reference sequence). The chain's CDR3 is CASSLSAGGGLYEQYF. In DNA, the CDR3 is TGTGCCAGCAGTTTATCAGCCGGGGGAGGGCTATACGAGCAGTACTTC.

V and J are TRBV9 and TRBJ2-1; 7 bases map to TRBD1. The CDR3 is made up of 16 amino acids. Per the germline V gene, CDR1 is SGDLS and CDR2 is YYNGEE. V lost 0 bases to trimming and J lost 1 base; unmatched junction nucleotides: 4. The chain's CDR3 is CASSVGGQKSYNEQFF. DNA for the CDR3: TGTGCCAGCAGCGTAGGGGGACAGAAGTCCTACAATGAGCAGTTCTTC.

The chain has TRBV15 and TRBJ2-2; 8 bases map to TRBD2. The CDR3 covers 17 residues. Germline CDR1 is LNHNV and CDR2 is YYDKDF (reference sequence). J lost 7 bases, V lost 2 bases, and 12 bases had no gene match. The CDR3 region is CATSRSRGGPTSGELFF. For the CDR3, the DNA is TGTGCCACCAGCAGATCCCGGGGGGGGCCTACCAGCGGGGAGCTGTTTTTT.

The rearrangement links TRBV6-5 to TRBJ1-5; 7 bases are a match to TRBD1. J was trimmed by 6 bases and V by 2 bases; bases with no gene match: 4. Germline V gives CDR1 MNHEY, CDR2 SVGAGI. The CDR3 has 14 amino acids. CDR3 nucleotides: TGTGCCAGCAGTTACAGCAGGGGGACTCAGCCCCAGCATTTT. Protein product: CASSYSRGTQPQHF.

The J gene is TRBJ2-7, the V gene TRBV9, with D possibly matching TRBD1 (6 bases). The CDR3 totals 16 residues. CDR1 SGDLS and CDR2 YYNGEE come from the germline V gene. Trimming took 0 bases from V and 2 from J, leaving 15 bases between them. For the CDR3, the DNA is TGTGCCAGCAGCGTAGCTCCAGGGGCAAGGGCCTACGAGCAGTACTTC. It encodes CASSVAPGARAYEQYF.

This clone has only one observation. V and J are TRBV11-3 and TRBJ1-5; no clear D. The length of the CDR3 is 13 residues. The germline V gene encodes CDR1 SGHNT and CDR2 YENEEA. V was cut by 0 bases and J by 4 bases, with 4 bases left in between. The CDR3 DNA follows: TGTGCCAGCAGCTTAGAGAGGAATCAGCCCCAGCATTTT. This encodes CASSLERNQPQHF.

This chain uses TRBV7-9 with TRBJ2-1; TRBD2 aligns across 11 bases. CDR1 is SEHNR, CDR2 FQNEAQ, per germline (reference sequence). The junction had 14 bases not matched to a gene; V was cut back by 3 bases and J by 7 bases. There are 18 residues in the CDR3. The CDR3 spells CASSLTSGVASGRNEQFF. DNA for the CDR3: TGTGCCAGCAGCTTGACTAGCGGGGTCGCTTCCGGTCGAAATGAGCAGTTCTTC. The full variable domain, rest sourced from reference TRBV7-9 and TRBJ2-1, is DTGVSQNPRHKITKRGQNVTFRCDPISEHNRLYWYRQTLGQGPEFLTYFQNEAQLEKSRLLSDRFSAERPKGSFSTLEIQRTEQGDSAMYLCASSLTSGVASGRNEQFFGPGTRLTVL.

The chain recombines TRBV5-4 with TRBJ1-2; no firm D call. This CDR3 is built from 12 residues. Looked up from germline, CDR1 is SGHNT and CDR2 is YYREEE (reference sequence). V was cut by 0 bases and J by 6 bases, with 6 bases left in between. The CDR3 nucleotides read TGTGCCAGCAGCTTGGGAGGGAATGGCTACACCTTC. It codes for CASSLGGNGYTF.

The chain has TRBV19 and TRBJ2-2, with D possibly being TRBD1 (6 bases). The germline CDR1 and CDR2 sequences are LNHDA and SQIVND (reference sequence). V lost 7 bases and J lost 7, with 22 bases in between. The CDR3 loop spans 16 amino acids. The CDR3 loop is CASTPSTGRKYGELFF. CDR3 DNA: TGTGCCAGTACCCCCTCTACAGGGAGAAAATACGGGGAGCTGTTTTTT.

On this clone: The same CDR3 is also encoded by other DNA sequences in this sample. This chain uses TRBV12-3 or TRBV12-4 with TRBJ2-5, with 8 bases matching TRBD1. This CDR3 comprises 13 residues. V lost 2 bases and J lost 4; bases outside the gene matches: 0. CDR3 DNA: TGTGCCAGCAGTTTAACAGGGGGAGAGACCCAGTACTTC. Its protein is CASSLTGGETQYF.

This chain connects TRBV10-3 to TRBJ2-1, with D perhaps matching TRBD2 (6 bases). CDR3 length: 17 residues. Per germline, CDR1 ENHRY and CDR2 SYGVKD. V was trimmed by 6 bases and J by 0 bases, leaving 18 bases between them. CDR3 sequence: CAIRNSGTGNSYNEQFF. The CDR3 DNA is TGTGCCATCAGAAATAGTGGGACTGGAAACTCCTACAATGAGCAGTTCTTC.